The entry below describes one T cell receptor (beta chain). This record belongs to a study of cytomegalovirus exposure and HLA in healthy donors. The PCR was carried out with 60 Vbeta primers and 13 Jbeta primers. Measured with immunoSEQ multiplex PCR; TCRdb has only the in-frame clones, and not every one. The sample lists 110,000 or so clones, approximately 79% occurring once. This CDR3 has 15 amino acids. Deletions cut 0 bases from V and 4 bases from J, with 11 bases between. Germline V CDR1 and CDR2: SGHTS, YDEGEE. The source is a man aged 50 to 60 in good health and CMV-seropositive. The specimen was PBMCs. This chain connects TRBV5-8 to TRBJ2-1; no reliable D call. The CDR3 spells CASSLGDTRYNEQFF. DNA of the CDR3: TGTGCCAGCAGCTTGGGCGACACCAGATACAATGAGCAGTTCTTC.